The clone carrying this T cell receptor (beta chain) was recorded a few times. Its antigen remains unknown. These data are taken from a study of T-cell memory formation after mild COVID-19. Study findings and constraints: From day 15 to 85, contracting clones were balanced between CD4 and CD8, whereas later expanders leaned toward CD4+. The pre-infection memory compartment contained some responding clones, suggesting cross-reactive memory joined.

TCRdb processed the 5' RACE reads anew with MiXCR; each CDR3 protein has one entry. The repertoire holds 55,000 to 75,000 distinct CDR3 sequences, with 25% to 30% as singletons. Sequencing was performed on PBMCs or a T cell subset sorted from them (not recorded which). This clonotype was obtained from a man aged 18 to 30 who had mild COVID-19 (a few samples of this study predate the infection). Cell type and time point are not known.

CDR3 in DNA: TGTGCCAGCAGCTTAGTGGCTAGCGGGGGACCCTACAATGAGCAGTTCTTC. Protein sequence: CASSLVASGGPYNEQFF. This rearrangement joins TRBV7-8 to TRBJ2-1, with 10 bases that match TRBD2. This CDR3 contains 17 residues. The J segment lost 2 bases and the V segment lost 1 base, leaving 5 bases of the junction unmatched. Germline values: CDR1 SGHVS, CDR2 FQNEAQ.